This T cell receptor (beta chain) was found in a study of OX40 agonist ivuxolimab in advanced cancers. Turning to the study itself: Three patients responded partially, comprising one with hepatocellular carcinoma and two with cutaneous melanoma.

Study-wide results and caveats: In CD8+ T cells, expanded clones were on average more numerous than in CD4+.

Turning to this clone: The antigen is not known.

Assay: immunoSEQ multiplex PCR; the TCRdb copy retains only in-frame clones and omits some. The sample lists 70,000 or so clones; 75% to 90% were seen once. Peripheral blood came from all dose cohorts at three timepoints. Sequencing was performed on CD4+ or CD8+ T cells sorted from blood, taken in a trial of the OX40 agonist ivuxolimab. The clonotype originates from an adult with an advanced solid tumor such as melanoma, head and neck, liver or kidney cancer.

The CDR3 DNA is TGTGCCGCAAAAGGGAGGTCGGACACTGAAGCTTTCTTT. It translates to CAAKGRSDTEAFF. The genes are TRBV19 and TRBJ1-1; no clear D gene. Germline-derived CDR1 and CDR2 are LNHDA and SQIVND (reference sequence). Trimming took off 11 bases at V and 3 bases at J, with 16 bases between the two ends. The CDR3 is 13 residues long.